This T cell receptor (beta chain) was identified during a study of identical twins. Study-level results: Beta out-of-frame sequences showed weaker excess sharing between twins.

The donors were all healthy and Caucasian. CDR3 length: 14 amino acids. V lost 5 bases and J 5 bases, leaving 13 bases between the germline ends. Germline lookup yields CDR1 SNHLY and CDR2 FYNNEI. Turning to this clonotype: Its target is not known.

After template switching added a universal primer site, the resulting cDNA carried unique molecular identifiers. TCRdb called the 5' RACE reads again in MiXCR, with one record for every CDR3 protein. This table has about 570,000 distinct CDR3 sequences, just under 10% appearing once. These data were also reused for a study on yellow fever vaccine responses in identical twins.

The sample comprised PBMCs. The sequence was obtained from a woman between 18 and 30 years old in good health. The chain uses TRBV2 and TRBJ2-1; tentatively, D is TRBD2 (6 bases). CDR3 residues: CASSQGGFDNEQFF. In DNA, the CDR3 is TGTGCCAGCAGTCAGGGAGGATTTGACAATGAGCAGTTCTTC.